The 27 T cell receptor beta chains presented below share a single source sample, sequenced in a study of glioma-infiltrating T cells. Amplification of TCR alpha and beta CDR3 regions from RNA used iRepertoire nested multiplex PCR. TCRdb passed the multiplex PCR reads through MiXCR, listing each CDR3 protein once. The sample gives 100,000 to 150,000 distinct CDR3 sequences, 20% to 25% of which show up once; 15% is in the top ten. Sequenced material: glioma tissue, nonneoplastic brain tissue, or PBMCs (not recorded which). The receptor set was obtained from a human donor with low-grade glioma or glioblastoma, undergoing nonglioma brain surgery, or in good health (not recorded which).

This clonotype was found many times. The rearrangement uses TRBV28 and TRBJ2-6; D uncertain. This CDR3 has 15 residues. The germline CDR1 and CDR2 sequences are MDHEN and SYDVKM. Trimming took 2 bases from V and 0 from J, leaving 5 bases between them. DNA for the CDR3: TGTGCCAGCAGTTTAGGTGGCTCTGGGGCCAACGTCCTGACTTTC. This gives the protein CASSLGGSGANVLTF.

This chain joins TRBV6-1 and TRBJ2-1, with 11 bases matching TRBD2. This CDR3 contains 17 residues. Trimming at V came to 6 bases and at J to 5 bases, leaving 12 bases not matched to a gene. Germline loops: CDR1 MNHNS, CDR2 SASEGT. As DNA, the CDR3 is TGTGCCAGCAGCCACCGGGCTAGCGGGAGGAATAACAATGAGCAGTTCTTC. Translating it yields CASSHRASGRNNNEQFF.

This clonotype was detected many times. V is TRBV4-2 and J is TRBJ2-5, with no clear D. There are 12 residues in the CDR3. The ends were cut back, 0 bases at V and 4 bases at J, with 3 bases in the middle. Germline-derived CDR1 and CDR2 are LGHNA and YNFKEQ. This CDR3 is CASSQDTETQYF. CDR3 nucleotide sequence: TGTGCCAGCAGCCAAGATACAGAGACCCAGTACTTC.

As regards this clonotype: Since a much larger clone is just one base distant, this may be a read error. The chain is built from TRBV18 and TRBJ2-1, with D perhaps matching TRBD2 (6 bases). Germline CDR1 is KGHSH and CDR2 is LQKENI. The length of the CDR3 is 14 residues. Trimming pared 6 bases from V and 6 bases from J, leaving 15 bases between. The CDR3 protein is CASSGGEASNEQFF. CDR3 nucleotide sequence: TGTGCCAGCTCCGGTGGGGAGGCCAGCAATGAGCAGTTCTTC.

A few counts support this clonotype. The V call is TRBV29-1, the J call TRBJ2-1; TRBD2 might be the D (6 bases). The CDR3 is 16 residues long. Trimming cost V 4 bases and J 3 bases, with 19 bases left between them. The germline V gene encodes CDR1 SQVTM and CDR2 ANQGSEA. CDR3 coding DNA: TGCAGCGTTGCTTCCACGGGCAGGGAGGACTACAATGAGCAGTTCTTC. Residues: CSVASTGREDYNEQFF.

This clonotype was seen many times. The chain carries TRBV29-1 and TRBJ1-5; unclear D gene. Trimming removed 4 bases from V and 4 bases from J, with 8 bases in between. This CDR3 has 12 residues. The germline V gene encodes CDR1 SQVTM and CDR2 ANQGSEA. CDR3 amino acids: CSVGSGNQPQHF. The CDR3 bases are TGCAGCGTTGGGTCCGGGAATCAGCCCCAGCATTTT.

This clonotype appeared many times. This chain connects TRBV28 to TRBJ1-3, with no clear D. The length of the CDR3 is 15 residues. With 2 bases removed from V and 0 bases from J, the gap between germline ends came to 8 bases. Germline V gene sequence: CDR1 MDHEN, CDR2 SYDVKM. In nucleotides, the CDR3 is TGTGCCAGCAGTTTAGATGGAATCTCTGGAAACACCATATATTTT. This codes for CASSLDGISGNTIYF.

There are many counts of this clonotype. CDR3 residues: CASSPGTGARTEAFF. CDR3 DNA sequence: TGTGCCAGCAGCCCGGGGACAGGGGCAAGGACTGAAGCTTTCTTT. The chain combines TRBV3-1 with TRBJ1-1; 10 positions match TRBD1. The CDR3 is 15 residues long. Germline assignment: CDR1 LGHDT and CDR2 YNNKEL (reference sequence). After removal of 4 bases from V and 5 bases from J, the junction contained 7 bases not matched to a gene.

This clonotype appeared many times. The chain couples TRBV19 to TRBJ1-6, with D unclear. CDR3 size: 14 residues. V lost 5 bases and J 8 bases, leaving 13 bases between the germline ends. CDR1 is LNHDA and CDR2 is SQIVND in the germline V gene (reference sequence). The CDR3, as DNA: TGTGCCAGTAGTCGGGCAGTATGGGATTCACCCCTCCACTTT. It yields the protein CASSRAVWDSPLHF.

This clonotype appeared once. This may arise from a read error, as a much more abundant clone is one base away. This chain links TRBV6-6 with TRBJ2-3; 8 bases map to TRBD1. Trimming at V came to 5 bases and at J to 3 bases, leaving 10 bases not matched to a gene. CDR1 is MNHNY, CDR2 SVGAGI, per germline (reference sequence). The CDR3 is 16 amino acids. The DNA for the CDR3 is TGTGCCAGCAGTGCCCTCGAGGGACAGGTGACAGATACGCAGTATTTT. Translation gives CASSALEGQVTDTQYF.

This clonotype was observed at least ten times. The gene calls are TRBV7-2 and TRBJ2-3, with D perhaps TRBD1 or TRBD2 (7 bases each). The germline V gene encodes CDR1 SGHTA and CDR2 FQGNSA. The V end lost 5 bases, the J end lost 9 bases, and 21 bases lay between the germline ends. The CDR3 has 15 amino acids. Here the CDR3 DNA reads TGTGCCAGCAGCCCAGGGGGGTTGAGAGCGGGGACGCAGTATTTT. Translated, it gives CASSPGGLRAGTQYF.

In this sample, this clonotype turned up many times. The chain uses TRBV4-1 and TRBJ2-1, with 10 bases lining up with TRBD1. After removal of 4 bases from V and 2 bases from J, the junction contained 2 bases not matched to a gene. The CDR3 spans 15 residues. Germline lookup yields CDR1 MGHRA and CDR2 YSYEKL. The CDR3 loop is CASSLGTGAYNEQFF. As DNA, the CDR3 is TGCGCCAGCAGCCTCGGGACAGGGGCCTACAATGAGCAGTTCTTC.

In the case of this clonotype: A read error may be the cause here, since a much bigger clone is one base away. In nucleotides, the CDR3 is TGTGCCACCAGTGATTCTGGGGGGCACGGGGAGACCCAGTACTTC. Translation gives CATSDSGGHGETQYF. The chain joins TRBV24-1 to TRBJ2-5; D is tentatively TRBD1 or TRBD2 (6 bases each). Germline V lookup: CDR1 KGHDR, CDR2 SFDVKD. CDR3 length equals 15 residues. Trimming cost V 2 bases and J 5 bases, with 14 bases left between them.

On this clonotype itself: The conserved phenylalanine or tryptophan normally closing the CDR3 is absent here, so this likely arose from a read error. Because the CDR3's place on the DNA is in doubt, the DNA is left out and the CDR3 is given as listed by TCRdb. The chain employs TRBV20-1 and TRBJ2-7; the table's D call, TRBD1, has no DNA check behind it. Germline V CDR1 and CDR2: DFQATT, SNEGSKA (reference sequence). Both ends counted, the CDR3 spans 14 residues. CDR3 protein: CSARGGIQGRERYL.

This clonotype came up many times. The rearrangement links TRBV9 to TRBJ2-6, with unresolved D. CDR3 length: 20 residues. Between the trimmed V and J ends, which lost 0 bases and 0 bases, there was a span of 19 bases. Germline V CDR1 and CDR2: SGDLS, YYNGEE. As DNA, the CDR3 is TGTGCCAGCAGCGTAGTTCTTGCGGCCAGCGATGACTCTGGGGCCAACGTCCTGACTTTC. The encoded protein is CASSVVLAASDDSGANVLTF.

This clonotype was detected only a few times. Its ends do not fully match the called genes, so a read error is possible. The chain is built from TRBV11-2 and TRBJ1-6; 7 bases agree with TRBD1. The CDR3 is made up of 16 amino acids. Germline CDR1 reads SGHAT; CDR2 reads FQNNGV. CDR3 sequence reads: CASSVQGNGYTSPLHF. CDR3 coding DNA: TGTGCCAGCAGCGTACAGGGGAATGGGTATACTTCACCCCTCCACTTT.

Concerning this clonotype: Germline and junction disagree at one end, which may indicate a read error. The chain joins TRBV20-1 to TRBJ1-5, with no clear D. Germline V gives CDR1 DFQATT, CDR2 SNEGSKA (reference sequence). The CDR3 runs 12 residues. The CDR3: CSAYTENQSQHF. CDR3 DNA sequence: TGCAGTGCGTACACTGAGAATCAGTCCCAGCATTTT.

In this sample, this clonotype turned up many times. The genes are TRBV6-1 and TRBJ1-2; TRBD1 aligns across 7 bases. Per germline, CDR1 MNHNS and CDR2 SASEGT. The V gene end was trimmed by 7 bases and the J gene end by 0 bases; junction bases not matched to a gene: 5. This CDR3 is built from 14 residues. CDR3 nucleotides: TGTGCCAGCACTGGGACAGTGACTAACTATGGCTACACCTTC. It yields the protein CASTGTVTNYGYTF.

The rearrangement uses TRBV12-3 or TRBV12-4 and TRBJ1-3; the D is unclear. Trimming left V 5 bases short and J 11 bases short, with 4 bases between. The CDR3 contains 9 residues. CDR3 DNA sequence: TGTGCCAGCAGTCATCCCATATATTTT. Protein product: CASSHPIYF.

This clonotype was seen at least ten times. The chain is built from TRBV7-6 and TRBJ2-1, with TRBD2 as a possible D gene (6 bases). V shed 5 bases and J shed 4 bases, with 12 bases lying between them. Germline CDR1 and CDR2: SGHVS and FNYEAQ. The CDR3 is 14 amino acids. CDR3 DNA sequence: TGTGCCAGCAGCCACCGAGGAGGGTACAATGAGCAGTTCTTC. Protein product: CASSHRGGYNEQFF.

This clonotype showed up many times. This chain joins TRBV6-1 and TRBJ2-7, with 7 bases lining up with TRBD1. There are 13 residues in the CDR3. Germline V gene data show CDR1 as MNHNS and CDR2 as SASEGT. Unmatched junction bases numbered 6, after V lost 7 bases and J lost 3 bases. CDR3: CASKPQGRYEQYF. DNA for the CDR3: TGTGCCAGCAAGCCACAGGGGCGCTACGAGCAGTACTTC.

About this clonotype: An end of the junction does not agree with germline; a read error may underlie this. In DNA form, the CDR3 reads TGTGCCAGCTCATACGAGGGTAGCTCCTACGAGCGGTACTTC. Its protein is CASSYEGSSYERYF. This rearrangement joins TRBV18 to TRBJ2-7; D may be TRBD2 (5 bases). CDR1 is KGHSH, CDR2 LQKENI, per germline. The CDR3 totals 14 residues.

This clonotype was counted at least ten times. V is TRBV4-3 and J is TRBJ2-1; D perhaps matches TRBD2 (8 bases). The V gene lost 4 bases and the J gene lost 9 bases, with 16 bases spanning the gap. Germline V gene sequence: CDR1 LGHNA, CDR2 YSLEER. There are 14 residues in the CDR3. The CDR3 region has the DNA TGCGCCAGCAGCCGCCAACGGGAGGGGGCTGAGCAGTTCTTC. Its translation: CASSRQREGAEQFF.

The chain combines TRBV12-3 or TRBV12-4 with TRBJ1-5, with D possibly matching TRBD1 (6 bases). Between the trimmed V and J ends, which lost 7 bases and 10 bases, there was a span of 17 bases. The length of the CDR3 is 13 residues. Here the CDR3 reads CASTAREGGPQHF. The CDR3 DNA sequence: TGTGCCAGCACCGCCCGGGAGGGGGGACCCCAGCATTTT.

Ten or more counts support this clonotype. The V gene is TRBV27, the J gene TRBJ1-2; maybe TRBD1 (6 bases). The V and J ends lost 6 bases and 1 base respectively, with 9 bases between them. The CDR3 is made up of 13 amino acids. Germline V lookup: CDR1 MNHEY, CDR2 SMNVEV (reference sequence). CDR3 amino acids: CASRKDSNYGYTF. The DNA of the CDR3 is TGTGCCAGCAGAAAGGACAGTAACTATGGCTACACCTTC.

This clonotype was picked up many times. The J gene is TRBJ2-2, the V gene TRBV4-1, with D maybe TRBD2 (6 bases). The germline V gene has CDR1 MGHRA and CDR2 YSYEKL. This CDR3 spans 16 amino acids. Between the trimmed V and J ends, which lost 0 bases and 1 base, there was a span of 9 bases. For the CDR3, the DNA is TGCGCCAGCAGCCAAGATTACGGGGGGAACACCGGGGAGCTGTTTTTT. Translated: CASSQDYGGNTGELFF.

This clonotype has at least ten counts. CDR3 in DNA: TGCAGTGCTAGAGATCCCGCCAGGGCTACCAACACTGAAGCTTTCTTT. Translated: CSARDPARATNTEAFF. This rearrangement joins TRBV20-1 to TRBJ1-1, with D perhaps TRBD1 (5 bases). CDR1 and CDR2 (germline): DFQATT, SNEGSKA (reference sequence). Trimming removed 0 bases from V and 2 bases from J, with 16 bases in between. The CDR3 runs 16 residues.